These T cell receptor beta chains were read from a single sample in a study of cytomegalovirus exposure and HLA in healthy donors. Only in-frame clones appear in the TCRdb table, and some are missing; sequencing was by immunoSEQ multiplex PCR. This sample yields 50,000 to 65,000 clones, of which roughly 95% are seen a single time; around 1.2% belongs to the top ten. The sample taken for sequencing was PBMCs. The receptors were gathered from a woman in her late teens or twenties in good health and CMV-seronegative. The CDR3 runs from the conserved cysteine through the conserved F or W. Fields, in order: J gene, D gene, clone size, V gene, CDR3 DNA, CDR3 protein. The D gene is left open where the match is weak. Rows may omit the clone size; those that give it use once, few, many or a size class.

TRBJ2-1	TRBD2	-	TRBV18	TGTGCCAGCTCACCACCGGTCGGCAGGGGGGCAGCGGGAGGGCTCCATGAGCAGTTCTTC	CASSPPVGRGAAGGLHEQFF
TRBJ1-1	-	-	TRBV7-2	TGTGCCAGCAGCAGCCGGGGGGGCGACACTGAAGCTTTCTTT	CASSSRGGDTEAFF
TRBJ2-7	TRBD2	-	TRBV28	TGTGCCAGCAGTTTAGGGTCGGGGGGCTCCTACGAGCAGTACTTC	CASSLGSGGSYEQYF
TRBJ2-1	-	-	TRBV2	TGTGCCAGGGGGGGACCCAGCTACAATGAGCAGTTCTTC	CARGGPSYNEQFF
TRBJ2-5	-	-	TRBV30	TGTGCCTGGAGGGCCGGTAGGAGCCCTGGGGAGACCCAGTACTTC	CAWRAGRSPGETQYF
TRBJ2-7	-	-	TRBV11-2	TGTGCCAGCACCCTGGGCCCCCAGACACCCTTTTGGGAGCAGTACTTC	CASTLGPQTPFWEQYF
TRBJ2-2	TRBD2	-	TRBV6-6	TGTGCCAGCAGTTACGCACTAGCGGGGTTTCCCGGGGAGCTGTTTTTT	CASSYALAGFPGELFF
TRBJ1-1	-	-	TRBV9	TGTGCCAGCAGCCCCGGACAGAGGAACACTGAAGCTTTCTTT	CASSPGQRNTEAFF
TRBJ2-3	TRBD2	-	TRBV11-3	TGTGCCAGCAGCCCCGGACTAGCGGGGGATACGCAGTATTTT	CASSPGLAGDTQYF
TRBJ2-1	TRBD2	-	TRBV11-2	TGTGCCAGCAGCCCGGCGGCGGGAGGGCCGGGCAATGAGCAGTTCTTC	CASSPAAGGPGNEQFF
TRBJ1-5	-	-	TRBV6-5	TGTGCCAGCAGTTACTCGGCCAGCAATCAGCCCCAGCATTTT	CASSYSASNQPQHF
TRBJ2-7	-	once	TRBV9	TGTGCCAGCAGCCCAAGTTTGGGGAGGAGGGGAGTGGACGAGCAGTACTTC	CASSPSLGRRGVDEQYF
TRBJ2-5	TRBD1	-	TRBV18	TGTGCCAGCTCACCACCTACCCCCCCAGGGGGAAGGGGAGAGACCCAGTACTTC	CASSPPTPPGGRGETQYF
TRBJ2-1	TRBD2	-	TRBV25-1	TGTGCCAGCAGTGACCCCCCGGGGCGGGGGGGCCTCGGGGAGCAGTTCTTC	CASSDPPGRGGLGEQFF
TRBJ1-2	TRBD1	-	TRBV6-5	TGTGCCAGCGGTGCGACAGGGACAGAGGGCTACACCTTC	CASGATGTEGYTF
TRBJ1-1	-	-	TRBV4-2	TGTGCCAGCAGCCAACAGGGTTTCGCTGAAGCTTTCTTT	CASSQQGFAEAFF
TRBJ1-1	-	-	TRBV28	TGTGCCAGCAGGGTGGACAGCGTGAACACTGAAGCTTTCTTT	CASRVDSVNTEAFF
TRBJ2-1	-	-	TRBV5-1	TGCGCCAGCAGCTTCGGGGTGGACAATGAGCAGTTCTTC	CASSFGVDNEQFF
TRBJ2-7	-	-	TRBV4-2	TGTGCCAGCAGCCAAGATTTGAGTCAGGGGTTTGCCTACGAGCAGTACTTC	CASSQDLSQGFAYEQYF
TRBJ2-2	-	-	TRBV11-3	TGTGCCAGCAGCCCCCGGGCAGGGTTCACCGGGGAGCTGTTTTTT	CASSPRAGFTGELFF